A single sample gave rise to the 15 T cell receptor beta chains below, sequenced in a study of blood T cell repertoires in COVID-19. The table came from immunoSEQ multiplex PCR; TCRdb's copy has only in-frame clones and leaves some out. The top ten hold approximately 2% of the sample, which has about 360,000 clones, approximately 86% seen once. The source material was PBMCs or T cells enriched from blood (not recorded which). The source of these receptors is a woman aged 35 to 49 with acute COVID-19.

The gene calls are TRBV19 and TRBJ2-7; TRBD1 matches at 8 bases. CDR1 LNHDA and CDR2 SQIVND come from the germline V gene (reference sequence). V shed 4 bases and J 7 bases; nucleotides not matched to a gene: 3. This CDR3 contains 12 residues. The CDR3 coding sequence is TGTGCCAGTAGTACAGGGGGCGGTGAGCAGTACTTC. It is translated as CASSTGGGEQYF.

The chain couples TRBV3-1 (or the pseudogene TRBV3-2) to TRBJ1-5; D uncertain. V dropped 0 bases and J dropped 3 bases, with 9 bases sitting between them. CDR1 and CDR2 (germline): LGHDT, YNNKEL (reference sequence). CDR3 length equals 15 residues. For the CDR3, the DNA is TGTGCCAGCAGCCAAGATTCCGGGGTCAATCAGCCCCAGCATTTT. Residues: CASSQDSGVNQPQHF.

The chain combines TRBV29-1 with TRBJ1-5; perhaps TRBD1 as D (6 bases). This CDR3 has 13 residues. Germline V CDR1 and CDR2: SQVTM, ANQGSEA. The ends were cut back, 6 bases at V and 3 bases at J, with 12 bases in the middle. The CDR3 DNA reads TGCAGCGTGTCCCAGGGGCTCAATCAGCCCCAGCATTTT. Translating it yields CSVSQGLNQPQHF.

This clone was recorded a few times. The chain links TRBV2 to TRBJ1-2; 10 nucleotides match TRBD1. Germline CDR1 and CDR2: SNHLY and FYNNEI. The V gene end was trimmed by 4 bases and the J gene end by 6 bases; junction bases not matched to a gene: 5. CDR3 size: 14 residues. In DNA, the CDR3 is TGTGCCAGCAGTGTAATGGGGACAGGGGATGGCTACACCTTC. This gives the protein CASSVMGTGDGYTF.

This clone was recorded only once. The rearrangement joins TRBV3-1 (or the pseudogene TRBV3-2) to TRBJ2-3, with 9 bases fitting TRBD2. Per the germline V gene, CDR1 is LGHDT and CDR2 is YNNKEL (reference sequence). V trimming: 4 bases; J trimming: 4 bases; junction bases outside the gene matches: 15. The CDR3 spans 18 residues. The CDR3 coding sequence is TGTGCCAGCAGCCGAATAAGGATAGCGGGGGACCAGTCAGATACGCAGTATTTT. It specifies CASSRIRIAGDQSDTQYF.

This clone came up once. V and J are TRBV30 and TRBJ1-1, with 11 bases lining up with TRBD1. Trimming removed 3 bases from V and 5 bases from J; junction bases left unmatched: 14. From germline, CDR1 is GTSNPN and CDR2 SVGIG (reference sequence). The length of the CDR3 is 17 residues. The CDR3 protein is CAWRPARTGGARTEAFF. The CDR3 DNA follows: TGTGCCTGGAGACCCGCCCGGACAGGGGGCGCGAGGACTGAAGCTTTCTTT.

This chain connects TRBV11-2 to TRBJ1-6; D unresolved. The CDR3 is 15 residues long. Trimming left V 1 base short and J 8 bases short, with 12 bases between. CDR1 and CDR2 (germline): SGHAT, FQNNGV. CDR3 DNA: TGTGCCAGCAGCTTAGGTTACTCCGGGGATTCACCCCTCCACTTT. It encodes CASSLGYSGDSPLHF.

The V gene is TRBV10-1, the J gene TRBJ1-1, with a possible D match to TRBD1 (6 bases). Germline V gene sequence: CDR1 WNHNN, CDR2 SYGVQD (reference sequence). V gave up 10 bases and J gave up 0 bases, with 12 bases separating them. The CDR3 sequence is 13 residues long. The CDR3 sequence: CATQTGLNTEAFF. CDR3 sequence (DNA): TGCGCCACCCAGACAGGATTGAACACTGAAGCTTTCTTT.

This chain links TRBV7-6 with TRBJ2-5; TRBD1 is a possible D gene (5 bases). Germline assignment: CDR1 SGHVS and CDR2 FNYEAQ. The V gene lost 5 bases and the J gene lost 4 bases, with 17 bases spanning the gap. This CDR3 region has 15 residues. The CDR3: CASSPDTTLGETQYF. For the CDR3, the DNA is TGTGCCAGCAGCCCGGACACGACGTTGGGAGAGACCCAGTACTTC.

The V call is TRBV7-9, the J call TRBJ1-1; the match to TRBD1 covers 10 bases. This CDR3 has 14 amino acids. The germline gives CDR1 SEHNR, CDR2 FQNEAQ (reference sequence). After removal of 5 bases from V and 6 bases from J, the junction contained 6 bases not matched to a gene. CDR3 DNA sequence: TGTGCCAGCAGCCGCCCCGGGACAGGGGCTGAAGCTTTCTTT. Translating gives CASSRPGTGAEAFF.

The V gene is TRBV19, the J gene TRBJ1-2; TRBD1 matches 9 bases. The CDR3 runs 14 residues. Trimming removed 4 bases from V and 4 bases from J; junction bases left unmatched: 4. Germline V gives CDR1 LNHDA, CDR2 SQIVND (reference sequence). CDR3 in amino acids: CASSTGQGSYGYTF. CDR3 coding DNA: TGTGCCAGTAGTACCGGACAGGGGAGCTATGGCTACACCTTC.

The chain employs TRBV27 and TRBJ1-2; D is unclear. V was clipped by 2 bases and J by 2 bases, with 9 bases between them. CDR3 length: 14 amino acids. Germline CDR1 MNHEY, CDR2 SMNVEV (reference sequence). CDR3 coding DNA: TGTGCCAGCAGTTTAAGAGGGTTGAACTATGGCTACACCTTC. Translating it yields CASSLRGLNYGYTF.

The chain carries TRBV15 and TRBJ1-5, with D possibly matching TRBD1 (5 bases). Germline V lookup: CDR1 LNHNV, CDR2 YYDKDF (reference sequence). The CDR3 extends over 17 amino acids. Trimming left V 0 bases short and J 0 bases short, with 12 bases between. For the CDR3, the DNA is TGTGCCACCAGCAGAGATCGCGGGGGTTATAGCAATCAGCCCCAGCATTTT. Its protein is CATSRDRGGYSNQPQHF.

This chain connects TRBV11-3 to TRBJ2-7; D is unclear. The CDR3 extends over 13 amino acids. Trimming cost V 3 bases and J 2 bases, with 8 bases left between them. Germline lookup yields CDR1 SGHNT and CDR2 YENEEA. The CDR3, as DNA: TGTGCCAGCAGCTTTACGGTAACCTACGAGCAGTACTTC. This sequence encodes CASSFTVTYEQYF. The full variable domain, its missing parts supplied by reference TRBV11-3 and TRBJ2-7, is EAGVVQSPRYKIIEKKQPVAFWCNPISGHNTLYWYLQNLGQGPELLIRYENEEAVDDSQLPKDRFSAERLKGVDSTLKIQPAELGDSAVYLCASSFTVTYEQYFGPGTRLTVT.

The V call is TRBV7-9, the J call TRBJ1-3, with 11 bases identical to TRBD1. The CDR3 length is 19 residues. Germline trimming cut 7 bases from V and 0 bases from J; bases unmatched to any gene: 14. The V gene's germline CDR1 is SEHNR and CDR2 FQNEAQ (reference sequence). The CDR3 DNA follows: TGTGCCAGCACCCTTGCTCGGACAGGGGGCAAGAGCTCTGGAAACACCATATATTTT. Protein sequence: CASTLARTGGKSSGNTIYF.